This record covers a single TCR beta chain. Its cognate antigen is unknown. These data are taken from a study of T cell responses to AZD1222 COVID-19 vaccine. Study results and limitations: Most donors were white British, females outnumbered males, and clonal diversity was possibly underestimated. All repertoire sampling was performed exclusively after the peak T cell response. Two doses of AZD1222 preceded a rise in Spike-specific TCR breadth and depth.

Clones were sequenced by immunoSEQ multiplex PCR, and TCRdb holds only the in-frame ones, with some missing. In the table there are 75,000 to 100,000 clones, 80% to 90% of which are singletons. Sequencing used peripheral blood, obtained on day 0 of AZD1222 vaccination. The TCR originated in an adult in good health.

CDR3 DNA sequence: TGTGCCAGCAACAGGGGGGGGGATTTCGAATATGGCTACACCTTC. It specifies CASNRGGDFEYGYTF. This chain connects TRBV5-4 to TRBJ1-2; 8 nucleotides match TRBD1. Germline V gives CDR1 SGHNT, CDR2 YYREEE (reference sequence). Trimming removed 6 bases from V and 5 bases from J; junction bases left unmatched: 12. The CDR3 has 15 amino acids.